The 30 T cell receptor beta chains reported below all come from one sample, sequenced in a study of Ad26.COV2.S vaccination and SARS-CoV-2 variants. This table comes from immunoSEQ multiplex PCR, and its TCRdb copy is limited to in-frame clones, with some not included. This table has about 140,000 clones, 86% appearing once. This sample comprised peripheral blood, obtained after recovery from COVID-19. These receptors were collected from a human donor who had recovered from COVID-19.

This sequence joins TRBV7-9 and TRBJ1-2; no definite D call. The CDR3 loop spans 14 amino acids. Germline CDR1 is SEHNR and CDR2 is FQNEAQ (reference sequence). The V end lost 1 base, the J end lost 6 bases, and 12 bases lay between the germline ends. The CDR3 here is CASSLEQAANGYTF. CDR3 sequence (DNA): TGTGCCAGCAGCTTAGAACAAGCGGCAAATGGCTACACCTTC.

This rearrangement joins TRBV19 to TRBJ2-1, with TRBD2 identical over 9 bases. This CDR3 is built from 15 residues. The junction had 9 bases not matched to a gene; V was cut back by 8 bases and J by 4 bases. Germline-derived CDR1 and CDR2 are LNHDA and SQIVND (reference sequence). This chain's CDR3 is CASQPAGGAYNEQFF. The CDR3 region has the DNA TGTGCCAGTCAGCCGGCGGGGGGGGCTTACAATGAGCAGTTCTTC.

This chain connects TRBV19 to TRBJ1-1, with 11 bases identical to TRBD1. Germline values: CDR1 LNHDA, CDR2 SQIVND (reference sequence). The V gene end was trimmed by 1 base and the J gene end by 9 bases; junction bases not matched to a gene: 7. The CDR3 totals 15 residues. The CDR3 coding sequence is TGTGCCAGTAGTATAGGTCCGGGACAGGGGGACCAAGCTTTCTTT. This codes for CASSIGPGQGDQAFF. Full variable domain (remainder filled in from reference TRBV19 and TRBJ1-1): DGGITQSPKYLFRKEGQNVTLSCEQNLNHDAMYWYRQDPGQGLRLIYYSQIVNDFQKGDIAEGYSVSREKKESFPLTVTSAQKNPTAFYLCASSIGPGQGDQAFFGQGTRLTVV.

This chain connects TRBV2 to TRBJ1-4; D gene unclear. The CDR3 has 11 amino acids. Trimming left V 6 bases short and J 8 bases short, with 7 bases between. Germline CDR1 is SNHLY and CDR2 is FYNNEI. CDR3 amino acids: CASRVGEKLFF. The CDR3 bases are TGTGCCAGCAGGGTCGGAGAAAAACTGTTTTTT.

The chain recombines TRBV9 with TRBJ1-5; 9 bases map to TRBD1. With V trimmed by 2 bases and J by 1 base, 1 base remained unmatched. This CDR3 is 15 amino acids long. The germline CDR1 and CDR2 sequences are SGDLS and YYNGEE. The CDR3 DNA sequence: TGTGCCAGCAGCGTGGGGACAGGGAGCAATCAGCCCCAGCATTTT. Residues: CASSVGTGSNQPQHF.

This clone has more than one count but fewer than ten. The CDR3 bases are TGTGCCAGCAGCGTATGGACAGGGGGTAATGAAAAACTGTTTTTT. This gives the protein CASSVWTGGNEKLFF. The chain employs TRBV11-2 and TRBJ1-4; the match to TRBD1 covers 10 bases. Losses at the gene ends were 5 bases for V and 4 bases for J; bases not matched to a gene: 4. The CDR3 covers 15 residues. Looked up from germline, CDR1 is SGHAT and CDR2 is FQNNGV.

The V gene is TRBV18, the J gene TRBJ2-1; D remains ambiguous. The ends were cut back, 0 bases at V and 8 bases at J, with 5 bases in the middle. Germline CDR1 reads KGHSH; CDR2 reads LQKENI. The CDR3 loop spans 12 amino acids. CDR3 DNA sequence: TGTGCCAGCTCACCACCGAATGATGAGCAGTTCTTC. This encodes CASSPPNDEQFF. Full variable domain (remainder filled in from reference TRBV18 and TRBJ2-1): NAGVMQNPRHLVRRRGQEARLRCSPMKGHSHVYWYRQLPEEGLKFMVYLQKENIIDESGMPKERFSAEFPKEGPSILRIQQVVRGDSAAYFCASSPPNDEQFFGPGTRLTVL.

The rearrangement links TRBV27 to TRBJ2-5; the match to TRBD1 covers 10 bases. From germline, CDR1 is MNHEY and CDR2 SMNVEV (reference sequence). The CDR3 covers 16 residues. With V trimmed by 5 bases and J by 5 bases, 11 bases remained unmatched. The DNA for the CDR3 is TGTGCCAGCAGTCCCAACCCGACAGGGGGCGAGGAGACCCAGTACTTC. Its translation: CASSPNPTGGEETQYF.

This clone was seen just once. The J gene is TRBJ2-2, the V gene TRBV6-5; D unclear. CDR3 length: 14 amino acids. The germline V gene encodes CDR1 MNHEY and CDR2 SVGAGI. V lost 6 bases, J lost 2 bases, and 10 bases lay in between. This CDR3 reads CASSGRINTGELFF. The CDR3 DNA sequence: TGTGCCAGCAGCGGCAGGATTAACACCGGGGAGCTGTTTTTT.

The J gene is TRBJ2-1, the V gene TRBV15, with 12 nucleotides matching TRBD2. This CDR3 is built from 15 residues. V shed 1 base, J shed 9 bases, and the junction held 4 bases outside the gene matches. Germline V CDR1 and CDR2: LNHNV, YYDKDF (reference sequence). The CDR3 here is CATSRVLAGGGEQFF. For the CDR3, the DNA is TGTGCCACCAGCAGAGTACTAGCGGGGGGAGGTGAGCAGTTCTTC.

CDR3: CATSDEQSNQPQHF. The CDR3 bases are TGTGCCACCAGTGACGAACAGAGCAATCAGCCCCAGCATTTT. The chain uses TRBV24-1 and TRBJ1-5, with D unresolved. The CDR3 extends over 14 amino acids. V lost 4 bases to trimming and J lost 1 base, with 7 bases between them. CDR1 and CDR2 from the germline V gene are KGHDR and SFDVKD.

J is TRBJ1-1 and V is TRBV30; D might be TRBD1 (6 bases). This CDR3 is 16 amino acids long. The germline V and J ends were trimmed by 6 bases and 3 bases, with 23 bases remaining between them. The germline gives CDR1 GTSNPN, CDR2 SVGIG (reference sequence). Here the CDR3 DNA reads TGTGCCTGCACCCCCGGGGGGGCAGGAAGGGACACTGAAGCTTTCTTT. Encoded protein: CACTPGGAGRDTEAFF.

The chain recombines TRBV4-1 with TRBJ1-2; 9 positions agree with TRBD1. The germline V gene has CDR1 MGHRA and CDR2 YSYEKL. The CDR3 runs 17 residues. J was trimmed by 0 bases and V by 1 base; bases with no gene match: 6. CDR3 loop: CASSQVFGTGTNYGYTF. The CDR3, as DNA: TGCGCCAGCAGCCAAGTCTTCGGGACAGGGACTAACTATGGCTACACCTTC.

The chain uses TRBV5-1 and TRBJ1-3, with D hard to call. Germline V gene sequence: CDR1 SGHRS, CDR2 YFSETQ. This CDR3 spans 15 amino acids. The V gene lost 1 base and the J gene lost 0 bases, with 8 bases spanning the gap. The CDR3 nucleotides read TGCGCCAGCAGCTTGTTAGGGCCCTCTGGAAACACCATATATTTT. It is translated as CASSLLGPSGNTIYF.

The chain has TRBV7-9 and TRBJ2-3; D call uncertain. This CDR3 spans 14 amino acids. Trimming took 0 bases from V and 6 from J, leaving 10 bases between them. CDR1 SEHNR and CDR2 FQNEAQ come from the germline V gene (reference sequence). The CDR3 region has the DNA TGTGCCAGCAGCTTAGCGGGGTGGCTGGATACGCAGTATTTT. As protein: CASSLAGWLDTQYF. Using reference TRBV7-9 and TRBJ2-3 for the parts outside the CDR3, the full variable domain is DTGVSQNPRHKITKRGQNVTFRCDPISEHNRLYWYRQTLGQGPEFLTYFQNEAQLEKSRLLSDRFSAERPKGSFSTLEIQRTEQGDSAMYLCASSLAGWLDTQYFGPGTRLTVL.

In its sample, this clone was seen once. The chain employs TRBV7-9 and TRBJ2-3; D might be TRBD1 or TRBD2, each matching 5 bases. The CDR3 consists of 14 residues. V shed 4 bases and J shed 4 bases, with 12 bases lying between them. The V gene's germline CDR1 is SEHNR and CDR2 FQNEAQ (reference sequence). CDR3 DNA: TGTGCCAGCAGCTCCCCCGGGGCTGCAGATACGCAGTATTTT. Its protein is CASSSPGAADTQYF.

This clone was seen a single time. This chain connects TRBV6-5 to TRBJ2-5, with 7 nucleotides matching TRBD2. Losses at the gene ends were 5 bases for V and 2 bases for J; bases not matched to a gene: 5. Germline V gives CDR1 MNHEY, CDR2 SVGAGI. This CDR3 spans 14 amino acids. The CDR3, as DNA: TGTGCCAGCAGTCGAGGGACTATACAAGAGACCCAGTACTTC. Amino acids: CASSRGTIQETQYF.

This chain links TRBV28 with TRBJ2-3; 14 nucleotides align to TRBD2. Germline-derived CDR1 and CDR2 are MDHEN and SYDVKM. V shed 5 bases and J 11 bases; nucleotides not matched to a gene: 12. The CDR3 runs to 16 residues. The CDR3 DNA reads TGTGCCAGCAGTCAAGGGACGGGACTAGCGGGGGCAAAGCAGTATTTT. Translated, it gives CASSQGTGLAGAKQYF.

The CDR3: CASSQARGDISATQYF. CDR3 nucleotide sequence: TGTGCCAGCAGCCAAGCCCGGGGGGACATTTCGGCGACCCAGTACTTC. The genes are TRBV14 and TRBJ2-5; D perhaps matches TRBD2 (7 bases). The ends were cut back, 1 base at V and 7 bases at J, with 19 bases in the middle. CDR1 and CDR2 (germline): SGHDN, FVKESK. The CDR3 runs to 16 residues.

V is TRBV5-1 and J is TRBJ2-7; no firm D call. There are 12 residues in the CDR3. V was cut by 0 bases and J by 2 bases, with 3 bases left in between. CDR1 and CDR2 from the germline V gene are SGHRS and YFSETQ. The CDR3 is CASSLDTYEQYF. CDR3 DNA: TGCGCCAGCAGCTTGGACACCTACGAGCAGTACTTC. Full variable domain (remainder filled in from reference TRBV5-1 and TRBJ2-7): KAGVTQTPRYLIKTRGQQVTLSCSPISGHRSVSWYQQTPGQGLQFLFEYFSETQRNKGNFPGRFSGRQFSNSRSEMNVSTLELGDSALYLCASSLDTYEQYFGPGTRLTVT.

The chain is built from TRBV2 and TRBJ2-2; 8 bases are shared with TRBD1. The trim removed 2 bases at V and 7 bases at J, leaving 9 bases unmatched. The germline V gene has CDR1 SNHLY and CDR2 FYNNEI. This CDR3 has 16 amino acids. This CDR3 reads CASSEWQGASDGELFF. The CDR3 bases are TGTGCCAGCAGTGAATGGCAGGGGGCATCGGACGGGGAGCTGTTTTTT.

This rearrangement joins TRBV7-8 to TRBJ2-1; maybe TRBD2 (6 bases). The V gene lost 1 base and the J gene lost 0 bases, with 13 bases spanning the gap. The CDR3 is made up of 17 amino acids. The germline CDR1 and CDR2 sequences are SGHVS and FQNEAQ. CDR3 bases: TGTGCCAGCAGCTTAGACCCAGCGGGCCGCTCCTACAATGAGCAGTTCTTC. Its translation: CASSLDPAGRSYNEQFF.

The chain links TRBV6-2 or TRBV6-3 to TRBJ1-5; D call uncertain. CDR1 is MNHEY, CDR2 SVGEGT, per germline. CDR3 length: 13 amino acids. The V end lost 4 bases, the J end lost 6 bases, and 10 bases lay between the germline ends. CDR3 nucleotide sequence: TGTGCCAGCAGTTTTTTATCTGGTCAGCCCCAGCATTTT. Encoded protein: CASSFLSGQPQHF.

This chain links TRBV6-5 with TRBJ2-6; 9 bases map to TRBD1. The germline V gene has CDR1 MNHEY and CDR2 SVGAGI. J was trimmed by 4 bases and V by 5 bases; bases with no gene match: 3. The CDR3 runs to 15 residues. CDR3 sequence (DNA): TGTGCCAGCAGTCTACAGGGGGCCGGGGCCAACGTCCTGACTTTC. This sequence encodes CASSLQGAGANVLTF.

This chain uses TRBV12-3 or TRBV12-4 with TRBJ1-6, with D uncertain. The CDR3 totals 13 residues. Trimming removed 10 bases from V and 4 bases from J, with 11 bases in between. CDR3 loop: CATRGGYNSPLHF. DNA of the CDR3: TGTGCCACGCGCGGAGGGTATAATTCACCCCTCCACTTT.

The chain joins TRBV10-3 to TRBJ1-2; no definite D call. The CDR3 runs to 15 residues. Trimming pared 6 bases from V and 0 bases from J, leaving 14 bases between. CDR1 is ENHRY, CDR2 SYGVKD, per germline. CDR3 residues: CAISPLDPANYGYTF. The CDR3 coding sequence is TGTGCCATCAGCCCTCTCGACCCAGCTAACTATGGCTACACCTTC.

The chain recombines TRBV6-1 with TRBJ2-3; perhaps TRBD1 as D (6 bases). V dropped 2 bases and J dropped 5 bases, with 8 bases sitting between them. The CDR3 spans 13 residues. From germline, CDR1 is MNHNS and CDR2 SASEGT. The CDR3 loop is CASSEQGRDTQYF. CDR3 bases: TGTGCCAGCAGTGAACAGGGGAGAGATACGCAGTATTTT.

CDR3 region: CASSYRGQETQYF. The CDR3 DNA is TGTGCCAGCAGTTACAGGGGGCAAGAGACCCAGTACTTC. V and J are TRBV6-2 or TRBV6-3 and TRBJ2-5, with D possibly being TRBD1 (6 bases). This CDR3 has 13 amino acids. The germline gives CDR1 MNHEY, CDR2 SVGEGT. Trimming stripped 2 bases from V and 2 bases from J, with 6 bases between.

The V call is TRBV28, the J call TRBJ2-5, with D possibly matching TRBD2 (7 bases). Germline CDR1 reads MDHEN; CDR2 reads SYDVKM. The CDR3 loop spans 14 amino acids. V was trimmed by 6 bases and J by 1 base, leaving 12 bases between them. The CDR3 loop reads CASREGGPQETQYF. CDR3 sequence (DNA): TGTGCCAGCAGGGAGGGGGGGCCCCAAGAGACCCAGTACTTC.

Here the CDR3 DNA reads TGTGCCAGCAGCTCGGGGACAGTCATGAACACTGAAGCTTTCTTT. Translating it yields CASSSGTVMNTEAFF. This sequence joins TRBV5-4 and TRBJ1-1; 7 nucleotides line up with TRBD1. Germline V gives CDR1 SGHNT, CDR2 YYREEE (reference sequence). The CDR3 has 15 residues. The V and J ends lost 3 bases and 0 bases, in that order; junction bases with no gene match: 5.